A single sample is the source of the 22 T cell receptor beta chains below, sequenced in a study of immune evolution from preneoplasia to lung adenocarcinoma. Sequenced by immunoSEQ multiplex PCR; TCRdb stores in-frame clones only, minus some. Of thousands of clones listed, roughly two thirds were seen once; the top ten hold 20% to 25%. Sequencing input: FFPE adjacent normal lung tissue. Source of these receptors: a person aged 80 or older with lung adenocarcinoma.

This clone was recorded only once. The V gene is TRBV15, the J gene TRBJ2-5, with 8 bases fitting TRBD1. With 8 bases clipped from V and 10 bases from J, the junction kept 9 bases outside the gene matches. The CDR3 contains 12 residues. CDR1 and CDR2 from the germline V gene are LNHNV and YYDKDF (reference sequence). The CDR3 DNA sequence: TGTGCCACCGGAGGGCAGGGGGCCATCCAGTACTTC. As protein: CATGGQGAIQYF.

The rearrangement links TRBV10-3 to TRBJ1-6, with TRBD1 identical over 10 bases. The CDR3 has 13 residues. Germline-derived CDR1 and CDR2 are ENHRY and SYGVKD. V shed 10 bases and J 7 bases; nucleotides not matched to a gene: 4. In nucleotides, the CDR3 is TGTGCCACGCAGGGACAGGGGAATTCACCCCTCCACTTT. It translates to CATQGQGNSPLHF.

The chain links TRBV4-3 to TRBJ1-4; D gene uncertain. Trimming cost V 3 bases and J 4 bases, with 15 bases left between them. This CDR3 has 16 amino acids. The germline V gene has CDR1 LGHNA and CDR2 YSLEER. The CDR3: CASSQTHRLSNEKLFF. For the CDR3, the DNA is TGCGCCAGCAGCCAGACCCACAGACTAAGTAATGAAAAACTGTTTTTT.

V usage is TRBV5-1 and J usage is TRBJ2-5; a weak D match, TRBD2 (7 bases). CDR3 length: 16 amino acids. V lost 4 bases and J lost 5, with 21 bases in between. The germline CDR1 and CDR2 sequences are SGHRS and YFSETQ. CDR3 sequence reads: CASSPTGGASGETQYF. DNA for the CDR3: TGCGCCAGCAGCCCGACGGGGGGCGCAAGTGGCGAGACCCAGTACTTC.

This clone turned up a few times. The chain carries TRBV28 and TRBJ1-2; 7 nucleotides align to TRBD1. Germline CDR1 MDHEN, CDR2 SYDVKM. This CDR3 spans 14 amino acids. V was clipped by 5 bases and J by 3 bases; unmatched bases: 6. The CDR3 protein is CASSPPTGYYGYTF. CDR3 coding DNA: TGTGCCAGCAGTCCCCCGACAGGGTACTATGGCTACACCTTC.

The V gene is TRBV6-5, the J gene TRBJ2-1; D is possibly TRBD1 (5 bases). Trimming stripped 6 bases from V and 1 base from J, with 10 bases between. The germline V gene has CDR1 MNHEY and CDR2 SVGAGI. This CDR3 has 14 residues. The CDR3 nucleotides are TGTGCCAGCAGACCGTACAGGTCCTACAATGAGCAGTTCTTC. This encodes CASRPYRSYNEQFF.

This rearrangement joins TRBV7-2 to TRBJ1-1; the match to TRBD1 covers 9 bases. Losses at the gene ends were 3 bases for V and 8 bases for J; bases not matched to a gene: 4. Germline V lookup: CDR1 SGHTA, CDR2 FQGNSA. The CDR3 length is 13 residues. CDR3 bases: TGTGCCAGCAGCTTCAGACAGGGGGGGGAAGCTTTCTTT. Amino acids: CASSFRQGGEAFF.

The rearrangement links TRBV11-2 to TRBJ1-2; possibly TRBD1 for D (6 bases). The CDR3 contains 16 residues. The V gene lost 0 bases and the J gene lost 7 bases, with 18 bases spanning the gap. Germline V lookup: CDR1 SGHAT, CDR2 FQNNGV. In DNA, the CDR3 is TGTGCCAGCAGCTTAGATAGGGGGAGTATCGCTTTTGGCTACACCTTC. This sequence encodes CASSLDRGSIAFGYTF.

This chain links TRBV7-6 with TRBJ1-1; TRBD1 matches at 8 bases. Trimming took 0 bases from V and 5 from J; bases not matched to a gene: 5. CDR1 is SGHVS and CDR2 is FNYEAQ in the germline V gene. CDR3 length: 15 residues. The CDR3 protein is CASSLAAGGETEAFF. CDR3 coding DNA: TGTGCCAGCAGCTTAGCGGCAGGGGGCGAGACTGAAGCTTTCTTT.

The chain joins TRBV6-5 to TRBJ1-4; a weak D match, TRBD1 (6 bases). Per the germline V gene, CDR1 is MNHEY and CDR2 is SVGAGI. The V end was cut by 2 bases, the J end by 8 bases, with 12 bases between. The CDR3 is 14 residues long. DNA of the CDR3: TGTGCCAGCAGTTACCAGGGGAACGGGGAAAAACTGTTTTTT. Residues: CASSYQGNGEKLFF.

J is TRBJ2-2 and V is TRBV19, with 11 bases matching TRBD1. This CDR3 contains 17 residues. V lost 4 bases, J lost 4 bases, and 8 bases stayed unmatched. Germline V CDR1 and CDR2: LNHDA, SQIVND (reference sequence). Here the CDR3 reads CASSNRDRGERTGELFF. The CDR3 DNA reads as TGTGCCAGTAGTAACCGGGACAGGGGGGAGCGCACCGGGGAGCTGTTTTTT.

The chain joins TRBV4-1 to TRBJ1-2; D gene uncertain. The CDR3 loop spans 13 amino acids. The ends were cut back, 0 bases at V and 4 bases at J, with 6 bases in the middle. Per the germline V gene, CDR1 is MGHRA and CDR2 is YSYEKL. The CDR3 loop is CASSQDRFYGYTF. CDR3 DNA: TGCGCCAGCAGCCAAGACAGGTTCTATGGCTACACCTTC.

This clone was counted a few times. The CDR3 bases are TGTGCCAGCAGTCTCATGGGACAGGGAACCTACGAGCAGTACTTC. It is translated as CASSLMGQGTYEQYF. The J gene is TRBJ2-7, the V gene TRBV11-2, with 9 bases identical to TRBD1. J was trimmed by 2 bases and V by 6 bases; bases with no gene match: 8. Germline loops: CDR1 SGHAT, CDR2 FQNNGV. This CDR3 comprises 15 residues. The complete variable domain, with remaining parts taken from reference TRBV11-2 and TRBJ2-7, reads EAGVAQSPRYKIIEKRQSVAFWCNPISGHATLYWYQQILGQGPKLLIQFQNNGVVDDSQLPKDRFSAERLKGVDSTLKIQPAKLEDSAVYLCASSLMGQGTYEQYFGPGTRLTVT.

This clone was counted once. The genes are TRBV6-5 and TRBJ2-7; TRBD2 matches at 7 bases. The length of the CDR3 is 14 residues. Per germline, CDR1 MNHEY and CDR2 SVGAGI. J gave up 5 bases and V 6 bases, and 10 bases lay outside the gene matches. CDR3 residues: CASSQSEGGHEQYF. The CDR3 nucleotides read TGTGCCAGCAGCCAATCGGAGGGAGGGCACGAGCAGTACTTC.

The gene calls are TRBV4-2 and TRBJ1-2, with D maybe TRBD1 (5 bases). In germline, CDR1 is LGHNA, CDR2 YNFKEQ. With 5 bases removed from V and 0 bases from J, the gap between germline ends came to 19 bases. The CDR3 sequence is 17 residues long. The CDR3, as DNA: TGTGCCAGCAGCTTGGGTGGCGAGGGGCAAGCTAACTATGGCTACACCTTC. This sequence encodes CASSLGGEGQANYGYTF.

The rearrangement uses TRBV6-1 and TRBJ1-6; no reliable D call. This CDR3 has 13 residues. Germline-derived CDR1 and CDR2 are MNHNS and SASEGT. With 2 bases removed from V and 5 bases from J, the gap between germline ends came to 4 bases. In DNA form, the CDR3 reads TGTGCCAGCAGTGAAACCAATAATTCACCCCTCCACTTT. Translated, it gives CASSETNNSPLHF.

The chain recombines TRBV28 with TRBJ2-5; D unclear. Trimming took off 5 bases at V and 1 base at J, with 5 bases between the two ends. CDR1 and CDR2 from the germline V gene are MDHEN and SYDVKM. CDR3 length: 12 amino acids. CDR3 region: CASSSLQETQYF. CDR3 DNA sequence: TGTGCCAGCAGTAGCCTCCAAGAGACCCAGTACTTC. Based on the CDR3 plus reference TRBV28 and TRBJ2-5, the full variable domain is DVKVTQSSRYLVKRTGEKVFLECVQDMDHENMFWYRQDPGLGLRLIYFSYDVKMKEKGDIPEGYSVSREKKERFSLILESASTNQTSMYLCASSSLQETQYFGPGTRLLVL.

This sequence joins TRBV5-1 and TRBJ1-1, with D possibly being TRBD1 (5 bases). Trimming removed 0 bases at V and 6 bases at J, with 12 bases between. Germline CDR1 reads SGHRS; CDR2 reads YFSETQ. This CDR3 is built from 14 residues. CDR3 in DNA: TGCGCCAGCAGCTTGGATCCGGGGGGGGCTGAAGCTTTCTTT. This sequence encodes CASSLDPGGAEAFF.

This clone is labeled as medium-sized (0.01 to 0.1%). The chain recombines TRBV7-9 with TRBJ2-5; D perhaps matches TRBD2 (6 bases). The CDR3 has 14 amino acids. Per germline, CDR1 SEHNR and CDR2 FQNEAQ (reference sequence). The V gene lost 5 bases and the J gene lost 5 bases, with 15 bases spanning the gap. CDR3 protein: CASSTAGPPETQYF. The DNA of the CDR3 is TGTGCCAGCAGCACCGCGGGGCCTCCTGAGACCCAGTACTTC.

The CDR3 DNA reads as TGTGCCAGCTGGCAGCCCAATAGCAATCAGCCCCAGCATTTT. It encodes CASWQPNSNQPQHF. The chain combines TRBV11-3 with TRBJ1-5, with D unclear. CDR1 is SGHNT and CDR2 is YENEEA in the germline V gene. CDR3 length: 14 amino acids. V was cut by 8 bases and J by 0 bases, with 11 bases left in between. Variable domain in full (rest from reference TRBV11-3 and TRBJ1-5): EAGVVQSPRYKIIEKKQPVAFWCNPISGHNTLYWYLQNLGQGPELLIRYENEEAVDDSQLPKDRFSAERLKGVDSTLKIQPAELGDSAVYLCASWQPNSNQPQHFGDGTRLSIL.

V gene TRBV7-3 combines with J gene TRBJ2-3; the match to TRBD2 covers 14 bases. In germline, CDR1 is SGHTA, CDR2 FQGTGA. V lost 1 base to trimming and J lost 0 bases; unmatched junction nucleotides: 18. This CDR3 region has 23 residues. In DNA form, the CDR3 reads TGTGCCAGCAGCTTAAAGCCCCATGGACTAGCGGGGGGCCCCCCAGGGAGCACAGATACGCAGTATTTT. Translation gives CASSLKPHGLAGGPPGSTDTQYF.

The CDR3: CASRSYSSYEQYF. The CDR3 region has the DNA TGTGCCAGTAGGTCGTACAGCTCCTACGAGCAGTACTTC. J is TRBJ2-7 and V is TRBV19; the D is unclear. Trimming left V 6 bases short and J 0 bases short, with 9 bases between. This CDR3 spans 13 amino acids. Looked up from germline, CDR1 is LNHDA and CDR2 is SQIVND (reference sequence).